The 21 T cell receptor beta chains listed next were all sequenced from one sample in a study of shared clonotypes between healthy human individuals. Only in-frame clones appear in the TCRdb table, and some are missing; sequencing was by immunoSEQ multiplex PCR. The sample shows around 500,000 clones, 60% to 85% of them seen only once. The material sequenced was PBMCs. These TCRs come from a woman aged 40 to 50 in good health. Some clones in this sample may be carry-over from other donors' samples.

The rearrangement links TRBV10-2 to TRBJ1-1; D is perhaps TRBD1 (6 bases). Germline V gene data show CDR1 as WSHSY and CDR2 as SAAADI. The CDR3 has 14 amino acids. V shed 7 bases and J shed 4 bases, with 16 bases lying between them. In nucleotides, the CDR3 is TGCGCCAGCAATCAACAGGGAGGTACCACTGAAGCTTTCTTT. Its protein is CASNQQGGTTEAFF.

Regarding this clone: A far larger clone is one base from this, pointing to a likely read error. The rearrangement links TRBV6-6 to TRBJ1-1; D gene unclear. The length of the CDR3 is 16 residues. Germline assignment: CDR1 MNHNY and CDR2 SVGAGI (reference sequence). CDR3 sequence (DNA): TGTGCCAACAGTTACTCGGGCGGAGGACCGAACACTGAAGCTTTCTTT. Its protein is CANSYSGGGPNTEAFF.

The chain couples TRBV10-2 to TRBJ1-4; no clear D. The CDR3 length is 15 residues. Per the germline V gene, CDR1 is WSHSY and CDR2 is SAAADI. Trimming cost V 3 bases and J 7 bases, with 15 bases left between them. The CDR3 sequence is CASSDPSLGGEKLFF. CDR3 DNA: TGCGCCAGCAGTGACCCCTCTCTGGGTGGTGAAAAACTGTTTTTT.

This clone was counted a few times. The same CDR3 also results from other DNA sequences found in this sample. The V and J genes are TRBV5-1 and TRBJ2-7, with D tentatively TRBD2 (5 bases). Per the germline V gene, CDR1 is SGHRS and CDR2 is YFSETQ. The CDR3 sequence is 13 residues long. Trimming stripped 2 bases from V and 0 bases from J, with 6 bases between. The CDR3 bases are TGCGCCAGCAGCTTCGGGGACTCCTACGAGCAGTACTTC. It is translated as CASSFGDSYEQYF.

The chain joins TRBV9 to TRBJ2-5; 8 positions match TRBD2. The V gene's germline CDR1 is SGDLS and CDR2 YYNGEE. The J segment lost 5 bases and the V segment lost 3 bases, leaving 15 bases of the junction unmatched. The CDR3 is 17 amino acids. The DNA of the CDR3 is TGTGCCAGCAGCGAGAGGGGGGGGACTAGGTCTCAGGAGACCCAGTACTTC. As protein: CASSERGGTRSQETQYF.

The chain has TRBV29-1 and TRBJ1-4, with D unresolved. Trimming stripped 5 bases from V and 8 bases from J, with 15 bases between. Germline-derived CDR1 and CDR2 are SQVTM and ANQGSEA. The CDR3 has 13 amino acids. In nucleotides, the CDR3 is TGCAGCGTTTTCCGCGACGAAGGGGAAAAACTGTTTTTT. The encoded protein is CSVFRDEGEKLFF. Supplemented by reference TRBV29-1 and TRBJ1-4, the full variable domain reads SAVISQKPSRDICQRGTSLTIQCQVDSQVTMMFWYRQQPGQSLTLIATANQGSEATYESGFVIDKFPISRPNLTFSTLTVSNMSPEDSSIYLCSVFRDEGEKLFFGSGTQLSVL.

The V and J genes are TRBV13 and TRBJ2-7; TRBD1 matches 8 bases. CDR3 length: 17 residues. Trimming removed 0 bases from V and 6 bases from J; junction bases left unmatched: 13. The germline CDR1 and CDR2 sequences are PRHDT and FYEKMQ (reference sequence). The CDR3 here is CASSLGPDRDGGFEQYF. In nucleotides, the CDR3 is TGTGCCAGCAGCTTAGGTCCGGACAGGGATGGGGGGTTCGAGCAGTACTTC.

This clone has just a few counts. The V call is TRBV4-1, the J call TRBJ2-7, with TRBD2 identical over 11 bases. The V segment lost 3 bases and the J segment 0 bases; nucleotides outside the gene matches: 4. The CDR3 has 16 amino acids. Germline V gene data show CDR1 as MGHRA and CDR2 as YSYEKL. The DNA for the CDR3 is TGCGCCAGCAGCCAGACCCTAGCGGGGGGCTCCTACGAGCAGTACTTC. Translation gives CASSQTLAGGSYEQYF.

CDR3 amino acids: CASSEGLASGHYEQYF. The DNA of the CDR3 is TGCGCCAGCAGCGAGGGGTTAGCTAGCGGCCATTACGAGCAGTACTTC. The chain recombines TRBV4-3 with TRBJ2-7; 7 positions agree with TRBD2. CDR3 length: 16 residues. V shed 5 bases, J shed 4 bases, and the junction held 14 bases outside the gene matches. Per the germline V gene, CDR1 is LGHNA and CDR2 is YSLEER.

The chain joins TRBV6-5 to TRBJ2-5; 12 nucleotides agree with TRBD2. J lost 6 bases, V lost 6 bases, and 8 bases had no gene match. This CDR3 has 15 amino acids. From germline, CDR1 is MNHEY and CDR2 SVGAGI. This CDR3 reads CASSKLAGGLKTQYF. CDR3 bases: TGTGCCAGCAGCAAACTAGCGGGAGGATTAAAGACCCAGTACTTC.

J is TRBJ1-1 and V is TRBV7-9; TRBD1 is a possible D gene (5 bases). Per germline, CDR1 SEHNR and CDR2 FQNEAQ (reference sequence). The CDR3 extends over 13 amino acids. Deletions cut 2 bases from V and 6 bases from J, with 10 bases between. The DNA for the CDR3 is TGTGCCAGCAGCTTAAACTGGGGCTCTGAAGCTTTCTTT. It encodes CASSLNWGSEAFF.

This clone was counted between two and nine times. The chain combines TRBV6-6 with TRBJ2-1, with 8 bases that match TRBD1. The CDR3 spans 16 residues. CDR1 is MNHNY, CDR2 SVGAGI, per germline (reference sequence). Trimming at V came to 0 bases and at J to 6 bases, leaving 7 bases not matched to a gene. Here the CDR3 DNA reads TGTGCCAGCAGTTACTCGAAAAGAACAGGGGGCAATGAGCAGTTCTTC. Residues: CASSYSKRTGGNEQFF.

A single count supports this clone. Here the CDR3 reads CASSQFTGLPGEQYF. The CDR3, as DNA: TGCGCCAGCAGCCAATTCACGGGGTTGCCGGGGGAGCAGTACTTC. The chain joins TRBV4-3 to TRBJ2-7, with a possible D match to TRBD2 (5 bases). The CDR3 contains 15 residues. Trimming cost V 2 bases and J 7 bases, with 18 bases left between them. CDR1 and CDR2 (germline): LGHNA, YSLEER.

This clone was detected once. With a far larger clone one base away, a read error is the likely cause. This chain joins TRBV29-1 and TRBJ1-5, with D hard to call. Germline CDR1 is SQVTM and CDR2 is ANQGSEA. The CDR3 is made up of 15 amino acids. The CDR3 region is CGASDGFLGNQPQHF. The CDR3 coding sequence is TGCGGCGCGTCCGACGGGTTTTTAGGGAATCAGCCCCAGCATTTT.

The J gene is TRBJ1-5, the V gene TRBV5-1; perhaps TRBD1 as D (5 bases). This CDR3 contains 15 residues. V lost 1 base to trimming and J lost 1 base, with 9 bases between them. Per germline, CDR1 SGHRS and CDR2 YFSETQ. In DNA form, the CDR3 reads TGCGCCAGCAGCTTGAAAAGGGGAAGCAATCAGCCCCAGCATTTT. Its translation is CASSLKRGSNQPQHF.

The genes are TRBV5-1 and TRBJ2-4, with a possible D match to TRBD2 (6 bases). The CDR3 is made up of 17 amino acids. Germline CDR1 SGHRS, CDR2 YFSETQ. Trimming stripped 4 bases from V and 2 bases from J, with 19 bases between. CDR3 sequence (DNA): TGCGCCAGCAGCGACCTGGGACTCTCGTACACCAAAAACATTCAGTACTTC. Translating gives CASSDLGLSYTKNIQYF.

The V and J genes are TRBV25-1 and TRBJ2-7, with TRBD1 identical over 7 bases. The V segment lost 8 bases and the J segment 4 bases; nucleotides outside the gene matches: 11. The CDR3 extends over 14 amino acids. Per the germline V gene, CDR1 is MGHDK and CDR2 is SYGVNS. CDR3 amino acids: CASLVRDSKYEQYF. CDR3 coding DNA: TGTGCCAGCTTGGTTAGGGACAGCAAGTACGAGCAGTACTTC.

This clone was seen more than once but under ten times. V usage is TRBV27 and J usage is TRBJ2-2; maybe TRBD2 (7 bases). The CDR3 runs 14 residues. Germline loops: CDR1 MNHEY, CDR2 SMNVEV (reference sequence). The V and J ends lost 3 bases and 7 bases respectively, with 12 bases between them. CDR3 sequence (DNA): TGTGCCAGCAGTTTCAACAGGGAGGGCGGGGAGCTGTTTTTT. It yields the protein CASSFNREGGELFF.

In regard to this clone: This may come from a read error, since a much larger clone is one base off. The V and J genes are TRBV6-5 and TRBJ1-3; the D gene is possibly TRBD1 (5 bases). Germline CDR1 and CDR2: MNHEY and SVGAGI. There are 16 residues in the CDR3. As DNA, the CDR3 is TGTGCCAGCAGTTACGGGGCAGGGAGCTCTGGAAACGCCATATATTTT. It translates to CASSYGAGSSGNAIYF.

The chain carries TRBV7-2 and TRBJ2-1; D not certain. CDR1 is SGHTA, CDR2 FQGNSA, per germline. This CDR3 is 14 amino acids long. The V end lost 1 base, the J end lost 7 bases, and 11 bases lay between the germline ends. For the CDR3, the DNA is TGTGCCAGCAGCTTAGTCCTGGCGAGGAATGAGCAGTTCTTC. It is translated as CASSLVLARNEQFF.

This clone was counted only a few times. The chain has TRBV11-2 and TRBJ2-2, with D unresolved. CDR1 is SGHAT and CDR2 is FQNNGV in the germline V gene. This CDR3 has 14 residues. V lost 4 bases and J 6 bases, leaving 12 bases between the germline ends. CDR3 coding DNA: TGTGCCAGCAGCTCCCATTCAGGATCCGGGGAGCTGTTTTTT. Translating gives CASSSHSGSGELFF.